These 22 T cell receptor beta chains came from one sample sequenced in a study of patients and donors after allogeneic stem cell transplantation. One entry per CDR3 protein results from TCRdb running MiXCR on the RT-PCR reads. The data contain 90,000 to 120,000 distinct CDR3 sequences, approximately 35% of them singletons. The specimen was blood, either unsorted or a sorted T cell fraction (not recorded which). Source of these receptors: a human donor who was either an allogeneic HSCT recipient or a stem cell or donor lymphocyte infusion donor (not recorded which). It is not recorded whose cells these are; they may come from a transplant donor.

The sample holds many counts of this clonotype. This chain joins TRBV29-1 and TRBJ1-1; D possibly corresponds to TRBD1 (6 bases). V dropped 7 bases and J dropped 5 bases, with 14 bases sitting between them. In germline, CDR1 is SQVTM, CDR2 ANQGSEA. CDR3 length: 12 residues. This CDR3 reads CSAETGRTEAFF. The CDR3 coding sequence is TGCAGCGCAGAAACAGGGCGAACTGAAGCTTTCTTT.

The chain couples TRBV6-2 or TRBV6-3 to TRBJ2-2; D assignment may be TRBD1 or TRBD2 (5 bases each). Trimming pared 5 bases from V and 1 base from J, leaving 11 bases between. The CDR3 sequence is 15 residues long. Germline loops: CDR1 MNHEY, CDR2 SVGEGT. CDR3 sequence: CASSRDVWNTGELFF. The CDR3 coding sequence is TGTGCCAGCAGTCGGGACGTTTGGAACACCGGGGAGCTGTTTTTT.

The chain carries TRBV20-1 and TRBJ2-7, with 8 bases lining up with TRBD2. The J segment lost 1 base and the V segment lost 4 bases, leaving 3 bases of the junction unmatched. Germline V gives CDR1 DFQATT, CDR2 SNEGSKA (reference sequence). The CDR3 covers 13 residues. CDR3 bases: TGCAGTGCTAAGACTAGCGCTTCCTACGAGCAGTACTTC. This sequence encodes CSAKTSASYEQYF.

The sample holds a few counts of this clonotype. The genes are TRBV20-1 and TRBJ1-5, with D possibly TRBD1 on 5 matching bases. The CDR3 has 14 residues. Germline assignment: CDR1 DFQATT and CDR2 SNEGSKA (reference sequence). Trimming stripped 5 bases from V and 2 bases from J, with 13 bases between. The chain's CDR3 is CSACWGVGNQPQHF. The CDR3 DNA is TGCAGTGCTTGTTGGGGGGTCGGCAATCAGCCCCAGCATTTT.

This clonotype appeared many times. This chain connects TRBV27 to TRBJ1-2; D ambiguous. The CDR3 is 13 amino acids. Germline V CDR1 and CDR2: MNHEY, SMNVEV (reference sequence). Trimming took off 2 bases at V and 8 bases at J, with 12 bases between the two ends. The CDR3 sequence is CASSLEGYGGYTF. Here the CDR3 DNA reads TGTGCCAGCAGTTTAGAAGGATACGGCGGCTACACCTTC.

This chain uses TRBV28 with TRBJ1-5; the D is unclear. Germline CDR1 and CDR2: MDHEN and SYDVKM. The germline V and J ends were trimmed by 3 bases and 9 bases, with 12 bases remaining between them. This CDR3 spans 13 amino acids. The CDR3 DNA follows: TGTGCCAGCAGTTTTCCGGCTAGCTTGCCCCAGCATTTT. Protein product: CASSFPASLPQHF.

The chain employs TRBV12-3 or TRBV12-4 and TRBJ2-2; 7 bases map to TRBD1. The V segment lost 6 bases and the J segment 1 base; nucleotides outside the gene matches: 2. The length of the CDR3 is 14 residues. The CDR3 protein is CASRRTGNTGELFF. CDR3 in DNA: TGTGCCAGCAGGCGGACAGGGAACACCGGGGAGCTGTTTTTT.

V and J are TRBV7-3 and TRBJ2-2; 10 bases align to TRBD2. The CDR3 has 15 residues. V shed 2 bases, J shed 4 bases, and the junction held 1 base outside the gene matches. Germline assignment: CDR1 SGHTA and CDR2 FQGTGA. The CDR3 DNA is TGTGCCAGCAGCTTAGCTAGCGGGAGCACCGGGGAGCTGTTTTTT. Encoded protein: CASSLASGSTGELFF.

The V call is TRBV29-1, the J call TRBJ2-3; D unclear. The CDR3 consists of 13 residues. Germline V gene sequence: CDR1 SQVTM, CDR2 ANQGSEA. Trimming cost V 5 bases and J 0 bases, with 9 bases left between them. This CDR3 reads CSVSPDSTDTQYF. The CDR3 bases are TGCAGCGTTAGTCCGGACAGCACAGATACGCAGTATTTT.

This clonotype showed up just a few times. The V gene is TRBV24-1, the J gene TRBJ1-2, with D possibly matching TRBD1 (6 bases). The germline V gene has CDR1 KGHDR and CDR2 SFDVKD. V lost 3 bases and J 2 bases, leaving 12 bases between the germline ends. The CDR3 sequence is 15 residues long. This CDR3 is CATSDPRTANYGYTF. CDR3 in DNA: TGTGCCACCAGTGATCCCAGGACAGCCAACTATGGCTACACCTTC.

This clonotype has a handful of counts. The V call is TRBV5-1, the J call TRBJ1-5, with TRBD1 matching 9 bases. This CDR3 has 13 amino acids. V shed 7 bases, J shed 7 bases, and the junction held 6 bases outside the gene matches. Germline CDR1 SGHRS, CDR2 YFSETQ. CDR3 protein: CASSPDRGQPQHF. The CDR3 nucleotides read TGCGCCAGCTCCCCGGACAGGGGCCAGCCCCAGCATTTT.

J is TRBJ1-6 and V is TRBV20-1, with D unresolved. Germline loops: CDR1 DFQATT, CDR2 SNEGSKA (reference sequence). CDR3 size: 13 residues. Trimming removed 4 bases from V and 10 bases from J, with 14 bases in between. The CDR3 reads CSAKGGRWSPLHF. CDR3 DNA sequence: TGCAGTGCTAAGGGAGGGAGGTGGTCACCCCTCCACTTT.

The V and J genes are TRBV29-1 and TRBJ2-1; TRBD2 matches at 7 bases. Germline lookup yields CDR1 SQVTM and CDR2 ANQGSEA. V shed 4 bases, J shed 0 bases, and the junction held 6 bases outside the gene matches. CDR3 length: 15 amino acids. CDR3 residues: CSVGGGKSSYNEQFF. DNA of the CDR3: TGCAGCGTTGGCGGGGGAAAGAGCTCCTACAATGAGCAGTTCTTC.

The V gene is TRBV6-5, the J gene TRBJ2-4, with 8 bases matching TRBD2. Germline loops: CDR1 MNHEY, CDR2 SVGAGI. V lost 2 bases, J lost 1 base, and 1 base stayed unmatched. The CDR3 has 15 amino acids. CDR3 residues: CASSYGGRAKNIQYF. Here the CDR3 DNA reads TGTGCCAGCAGTTACGGCGGGAGGGCCAAAAACATTCAGTACTTC.

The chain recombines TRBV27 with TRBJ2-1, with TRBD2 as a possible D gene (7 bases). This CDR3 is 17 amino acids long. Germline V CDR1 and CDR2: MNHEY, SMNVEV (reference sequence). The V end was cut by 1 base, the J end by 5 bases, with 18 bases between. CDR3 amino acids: CASSLFLGGPIHNEQFF. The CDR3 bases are TGTGCCAGCAGTTTATTTCTGGGGGGGCCGATCCACAATGAGCAGTTCTTC.

CDR3 DNA: TGCAGTGCCCGTAAACCCAGCACAGATACGCAGTATTTT. Encoded protein: CSARKPSTDTQYF. The rearrangement joins TRBV20-1 to TRBJ2-3; D unresolved. The CDR3 runs to 13 residues. In germline, CDR1 is DFQATT, CDR2 SNEGSKA (reference sequence). V dropped 6 bases and J dropped 0 bases, with 10 bases sitting between them.

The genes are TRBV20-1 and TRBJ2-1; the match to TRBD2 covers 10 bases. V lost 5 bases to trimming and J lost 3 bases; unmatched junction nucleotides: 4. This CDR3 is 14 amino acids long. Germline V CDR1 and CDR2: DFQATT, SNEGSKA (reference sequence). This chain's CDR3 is CSALTSGFYNEQFF. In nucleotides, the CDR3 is TGCAGTGCTCTGACTAGCGGGTTCTACAATGAGCAGTTCTTC.

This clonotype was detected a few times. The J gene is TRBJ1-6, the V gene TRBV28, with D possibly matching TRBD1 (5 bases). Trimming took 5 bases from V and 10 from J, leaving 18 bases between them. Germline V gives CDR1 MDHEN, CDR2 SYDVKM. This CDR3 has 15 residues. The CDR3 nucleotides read TGTGCCAGCAGTCCCCCGGGGCCCTTGACCTCACCCCTCCACTTT. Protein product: CASSPPGPLTSPLHF.

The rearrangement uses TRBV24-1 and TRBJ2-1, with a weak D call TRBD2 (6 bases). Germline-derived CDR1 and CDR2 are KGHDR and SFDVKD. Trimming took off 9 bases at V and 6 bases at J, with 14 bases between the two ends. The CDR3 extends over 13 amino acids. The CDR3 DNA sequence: TGTGCCACCGCGGGACTCACCGTCAATGAGCAGTTCTTC. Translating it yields CATAGLTVNEQFF.

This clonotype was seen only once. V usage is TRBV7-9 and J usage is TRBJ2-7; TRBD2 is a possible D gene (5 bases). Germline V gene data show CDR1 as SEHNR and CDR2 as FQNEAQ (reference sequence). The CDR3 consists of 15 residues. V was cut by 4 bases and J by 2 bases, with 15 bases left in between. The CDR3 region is CASSSPERAAYEQYF. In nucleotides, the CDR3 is TGTGCCAGCAGCTCCCCTGAGAGGGCGGCCTACGAGCAGTACTTC.

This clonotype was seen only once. In nucleotides, the CDR3 is TGTGCCAGCAGCAAAGTCGGGACAAACACAGATACGCAGTATTTT. Protein sequence: CASSKVGTNTDTQYF. The chain has TRBV7-9 and TRBJ2-3; a weak D match, TRBD1 (6 bases). Trimming stripped 5 bases from V and 2 bases from J, with 14 bases between. CDR1 SEHNR and CDR2 FQNEAQ come from the germline V gene (reference sequence). This CDR3 comprises 15 residues.

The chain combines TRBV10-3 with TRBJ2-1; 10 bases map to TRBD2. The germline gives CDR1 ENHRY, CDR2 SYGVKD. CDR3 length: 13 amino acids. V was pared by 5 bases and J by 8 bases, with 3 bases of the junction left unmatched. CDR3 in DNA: TGTGCCATCAGTAGCGGGAGGGTCGATGAGCAGTTCTTC. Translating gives CAISSGRVDEQFF.